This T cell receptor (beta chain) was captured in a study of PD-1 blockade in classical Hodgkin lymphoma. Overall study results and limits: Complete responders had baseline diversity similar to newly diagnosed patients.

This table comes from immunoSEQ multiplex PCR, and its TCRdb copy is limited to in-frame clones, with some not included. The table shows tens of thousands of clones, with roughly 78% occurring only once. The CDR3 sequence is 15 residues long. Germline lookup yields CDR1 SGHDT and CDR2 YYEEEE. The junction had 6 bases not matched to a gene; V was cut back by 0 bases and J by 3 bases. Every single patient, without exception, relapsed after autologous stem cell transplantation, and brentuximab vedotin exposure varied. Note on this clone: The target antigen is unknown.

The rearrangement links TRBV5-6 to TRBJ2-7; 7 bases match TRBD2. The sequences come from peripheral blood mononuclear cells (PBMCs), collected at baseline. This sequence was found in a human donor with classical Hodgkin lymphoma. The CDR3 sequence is CASSLEKGLYYEQYF. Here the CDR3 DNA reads TGTGCCAGCAGCTTGGAAAAGGGACTATACTACGAGCAGTACTTC.